This T cell receptor beta chain was identified during a study of T cell repertoires in cytomegalovirus infection. Study in general: Public TCR beta signatures were indicative of both CMV infection and a matching HLA type.

Regarding this clonotype: Antigen: not known.

V was pared by 0 bases and J by 0 bases, with 13 bases between. Germline-derived CDR1 and CDR2 are SGHDT and YYEEEE. The CDR3 is made up of 17 amino acids. Each CDR3 protein gets one entry after TCRdb re-called the reads with MiXCR. The sample shows 480,000 or so distinct CDR3 sequences, roughly 12% of them seen only once. Study-level results: Cumulated frequencies of public TCR beta families served to identify carriers of CMV plus the relevant HLA. What dominated the ex vivo response were HLA-C-restricted CMV-specific TCR beta clonotypes.

The chain has TRBV5-6 and TRBJ2-1, with no clear D. This sequence originates from a human donor in good health (CMV status not recorded). Some clones in this sample may be carry-over from other donors' samples. Sequencing used PBMCs. The CDR3 coding sequence is TGTGCCAGCAGCTTGGAAGGGCAGCCTAGCTCCTACAATGAGCAGTTCTTC. It codes for CASSLEGQPSSYNEQFF.